This TCR beta chain comes out of a study of cytomegalovirus exposure and HLA in healthy donors. Study as a whole: The 100 to 150 validation repertoires were reported in a later analysis to have been generated on the same platform as the roughly 720 first-cohort repertoires.

Assay: immunoSEQ multiplex PCR; the TCRdb copy retains only in-frame clones and omits some. The sample carries tens of thousands of clones, about 94% recorded once. The V gene end was trimmed by 3 bases and the J gene end by 3 bases; junction bases not matched to a gene: 7. The CDR3 loop spans 15 amino acids. CDR1 is SEHNR, CDR2 FQNEAQ, per germline (reference sequence). Findings of the study overall: A classifier reportedly called cytomegalovirus status with high sensitivity and specificity. Cytomegalovirus-associated status was assigned to 164 TCR beta chains.

Regarding this clone: Its target is unknown.

The V call is TRBV7-9, the J call TRBJ2-7; TRBD1 matches 8 bases. Sequenced input: PBMCs. The clonotype was recovered from a man younger than 30 in good health and CMV-seropositive. CDR3 sequence reads: CASSFPGQDNYEQYF. For the CDR3, the DNA is TGTGCCAGCAGCTTCCCGGGACAGGACAACTACGAGCAGTACTTC.